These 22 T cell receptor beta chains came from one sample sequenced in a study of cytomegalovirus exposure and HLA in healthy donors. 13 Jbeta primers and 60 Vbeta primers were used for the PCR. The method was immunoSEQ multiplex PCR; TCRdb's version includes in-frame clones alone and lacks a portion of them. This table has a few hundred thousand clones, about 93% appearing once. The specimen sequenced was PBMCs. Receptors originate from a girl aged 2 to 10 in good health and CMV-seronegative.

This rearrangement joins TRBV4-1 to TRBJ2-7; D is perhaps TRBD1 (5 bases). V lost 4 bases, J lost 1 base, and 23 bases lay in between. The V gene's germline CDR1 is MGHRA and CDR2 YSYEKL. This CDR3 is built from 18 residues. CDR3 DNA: TGCGCCAGCAGCCCGCTGAGGAATGGATTAAGGGGATCCTACGAGCAGTACTTC. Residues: CASSPLRNGLRGSYEQYF.

CDR3 residues: CASSGGTGADVGNTIYF. CDR3 coding DNA: TGTGCCAGCAGCGGGGGGACAGGGGCGGATGTTGGAAACACCATATATTTT. The chain has TRBV5-5 and TRBJ1-3, with TRBD1 identical over 10 bases. This CDR3 is 17 amino acids long. Germline V CDR1 and CDR2: SGHKS, YYEKEE (reference sequence). With 4 bases clipped from V and 3 bases from J, the junction kept 10 bases outside the gene matches.

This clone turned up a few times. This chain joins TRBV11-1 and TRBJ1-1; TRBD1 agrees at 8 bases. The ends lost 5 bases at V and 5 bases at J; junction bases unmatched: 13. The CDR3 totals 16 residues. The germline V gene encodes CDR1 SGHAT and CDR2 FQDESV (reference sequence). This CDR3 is CASSPGGTGGRTEAFF. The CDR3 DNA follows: TGTGCCAGCAGCCCAGGGGGAACAGGGGGTCGGACTGAAGCTTTCTTT.

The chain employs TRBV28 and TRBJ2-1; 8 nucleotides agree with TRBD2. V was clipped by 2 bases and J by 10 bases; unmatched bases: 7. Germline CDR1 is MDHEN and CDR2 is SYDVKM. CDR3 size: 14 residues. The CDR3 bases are TGTGCCAGCAGTTTAAGCGGACTAGCTGGGGAGCAGTTCTTC. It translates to CASSLSGLAGEQFF.

CDR3 sequence: CAWGPDDTQYF. The CDR3 nucleotides are TGTGCCTGGGGGCCGGATGATACGCAGTATTTT. V is TRBV30 and J is TRBJ2-3; D gene ambiguous. This CDR3 is 11 amino acids long. Looked up from germline, CDR1 is GTSNPN and CDR2 is SVGIG (reference sequence). The V end was cut by 5 bases, the J end by 6 bases, with 9 bases between.

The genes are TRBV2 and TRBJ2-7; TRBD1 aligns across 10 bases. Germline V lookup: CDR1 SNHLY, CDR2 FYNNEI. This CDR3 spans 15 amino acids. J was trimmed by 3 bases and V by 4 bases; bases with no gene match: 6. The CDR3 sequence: CASSGPGQGIYEQYF. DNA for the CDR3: TGTGCCAGCAGTGGGCCGGGACAGGGGATCTACGAGCAGTACTTC.

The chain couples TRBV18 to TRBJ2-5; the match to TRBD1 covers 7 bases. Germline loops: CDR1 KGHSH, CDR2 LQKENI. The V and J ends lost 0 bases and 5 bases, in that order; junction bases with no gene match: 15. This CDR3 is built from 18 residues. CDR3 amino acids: CASSPPKGTVPNSETQYF. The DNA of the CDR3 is TGTGCCAGCTCACCACCCAAGGGGACAGTGCCAAACTCGGAGACCCAGTACTTC. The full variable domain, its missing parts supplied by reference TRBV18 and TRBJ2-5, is NAGVMQNPRHLVRRRGQEARLRCSPMKGHSHVYWYRQLPEEGLKFMVYLQKENIIDESGMPKERFSAEFPKEGPSILRIQQVVRGDSAAYFCASSPPKGTVPNSETQYFGPGTRLLVL.

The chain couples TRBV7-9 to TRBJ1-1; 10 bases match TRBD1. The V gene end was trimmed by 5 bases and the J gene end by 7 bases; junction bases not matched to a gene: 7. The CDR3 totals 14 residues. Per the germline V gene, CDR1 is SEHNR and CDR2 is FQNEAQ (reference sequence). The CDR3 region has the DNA TGTGCCAGCAGCCCCGAGGACAGGGGGTATGAAGCTTTCTTT. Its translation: CASSPEDRGYEAFF.

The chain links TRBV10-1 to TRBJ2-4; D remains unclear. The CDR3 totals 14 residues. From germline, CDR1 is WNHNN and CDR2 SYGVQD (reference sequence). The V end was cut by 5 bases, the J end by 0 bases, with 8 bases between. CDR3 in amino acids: CASSPSLAKNIQYF. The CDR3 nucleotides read TGCGCCAGCAGTCCGTCCTTAGCCAAAAACATTCAGTACTTC.

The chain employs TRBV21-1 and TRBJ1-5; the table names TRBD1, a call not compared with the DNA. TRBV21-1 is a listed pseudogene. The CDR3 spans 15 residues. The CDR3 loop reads CASRGGGTGDQPQHF. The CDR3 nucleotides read TGTGCCAGCAGAGGGGGGGGGACAGGGGATCAGCCCCAGCATTTT.

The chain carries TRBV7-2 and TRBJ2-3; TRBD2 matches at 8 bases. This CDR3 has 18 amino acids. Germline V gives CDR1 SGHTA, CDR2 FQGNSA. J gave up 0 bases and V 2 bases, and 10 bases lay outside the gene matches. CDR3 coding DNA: TGTGCCAGCAGCTTATGGAGGTTGCGGGAGGTTAGCACAGATACGCAGTATTTT. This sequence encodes CASSLWRLREVSTDTQYF. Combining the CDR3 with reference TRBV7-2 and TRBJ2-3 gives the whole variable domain GAGVSQSPSNKVTEKGKDVELRCDPISGHTALYWYRQSLGQGLEFLIYFQGNSAPDKSGLPSDRFSAERTGGSVSTLTIQRTQQEDSAVYLCASSLWRLREVSTDTQYFGPGTRLTVL.

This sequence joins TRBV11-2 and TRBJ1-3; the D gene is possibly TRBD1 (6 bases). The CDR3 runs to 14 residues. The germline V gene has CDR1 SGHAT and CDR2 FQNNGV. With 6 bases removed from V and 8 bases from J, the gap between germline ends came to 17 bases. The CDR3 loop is CASRTAGAGDTIYF. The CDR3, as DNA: TGTGCCAGCAGAACAGCAGGGGCGGGGGACACCATATATTTT.

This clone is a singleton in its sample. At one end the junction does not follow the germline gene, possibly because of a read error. The DNA for the CDR3 is TGTGCGAGCAAGGCAGGGTCGCGAGGCTACACCTTC. The encoded protein is CASKAGSRGYTF. The gene calls are TRBV28 and TRBJ1-2, with a tentative D call TRBD1 (5 bases). CDR3 length: 12 residues. CDR1 is MDHEN and CDR2 is SYDVKM in the germline V gene.

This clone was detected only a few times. The CDR3 coding sequence is TGTGCCAGCAGCGTCGGGACTACCCCGGGAGTAGAGACCCAGTACTTC. Its protein product is CASSVGTTPGVETQYF. This sequence joins TRBV7-9 and TRBJ2-5, with 7 positions matching TRBD2. The CDR3 has 16 residues. Germline V gives CDR1 SEHNR, CDR2 FQNEAQ (reference sequence). Trimming cost V 5 bases and J 4 bases; bases outside gene matches: 13.

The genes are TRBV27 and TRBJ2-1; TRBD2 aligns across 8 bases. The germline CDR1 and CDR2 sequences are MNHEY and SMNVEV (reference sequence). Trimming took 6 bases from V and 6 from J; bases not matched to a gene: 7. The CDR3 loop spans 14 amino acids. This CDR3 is CASSLGTSINEQFF. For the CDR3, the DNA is TGTGCCAGCAGCCTCGGGACTAGTATCAATGAGCAGTTCTTC.

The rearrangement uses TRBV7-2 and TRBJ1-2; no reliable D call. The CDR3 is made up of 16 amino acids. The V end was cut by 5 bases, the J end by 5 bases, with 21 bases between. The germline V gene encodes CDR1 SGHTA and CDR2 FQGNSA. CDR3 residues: CASSAGPYGTVYGYTF. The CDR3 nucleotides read TGTGCCAGCAGCGCGGGCCCCTACGGTACAGTTTATGGCTACACCTTC.

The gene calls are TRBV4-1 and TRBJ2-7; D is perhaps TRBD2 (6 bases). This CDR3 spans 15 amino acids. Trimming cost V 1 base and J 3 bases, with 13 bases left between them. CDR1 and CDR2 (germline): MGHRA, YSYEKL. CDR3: CASSQAGTSYYEQYF. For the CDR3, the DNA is TGCGCCAGCAGCCAAGCAGGAACTAGCTACTACGAGCAGTACTTC.

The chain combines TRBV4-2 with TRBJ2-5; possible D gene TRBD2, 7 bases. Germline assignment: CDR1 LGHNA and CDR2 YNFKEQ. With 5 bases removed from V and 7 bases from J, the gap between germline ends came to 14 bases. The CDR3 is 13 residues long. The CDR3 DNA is TGTGCCAGCAGCAAGGGGGGGTACTCGACCCAGTACTTC. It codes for CASSKGGYSTQYF.

Written as DNA, the CDR3 is TGTGCCAGCAGCCTGGAGCAGGGGAGGGTCGGTGAGCAGTTCTTC. Its protein product is CASSLEQGRVGEQFF. The V gene is TRBV6-5, the J gene TRBJ2-1; a weak D match, TRBD2 (7 bases). Trimming pared 6 bases from V and 9 bases from J, leaving 21 bases between. Germline CDR1 and CDR2: MNHEY and SVGAGI. The CDR3 is 15 amino acids.

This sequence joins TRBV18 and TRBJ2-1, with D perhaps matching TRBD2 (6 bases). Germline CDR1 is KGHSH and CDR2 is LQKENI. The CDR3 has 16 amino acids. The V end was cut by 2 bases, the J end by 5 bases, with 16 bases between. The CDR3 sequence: CASSPSGVLRNNEQFF. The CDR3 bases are TGTGCCAGCTCACCATCGGGAGTCTTAAGGAACAATGAGCAGTTCTTC.

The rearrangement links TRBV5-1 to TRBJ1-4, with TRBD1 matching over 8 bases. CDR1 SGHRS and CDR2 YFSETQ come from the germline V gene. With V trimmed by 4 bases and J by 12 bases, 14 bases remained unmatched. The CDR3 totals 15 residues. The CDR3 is CASSESGTGVGQLFF. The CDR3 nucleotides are TGCGCCAGCAGCGAATCCGGGACAGGCGTCGGTCAACTGTTTTTT. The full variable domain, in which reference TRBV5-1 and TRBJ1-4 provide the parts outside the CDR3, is KAGVTQTPRYLIKTRGQQVTLSCSPISGHRSVSWYQQTPGQGLQFLFEYFSETQRNKGNFPGRFSGRQFSNSRSEMNVSTLELGDSALYLCASSESGTGVGQLFFGSGTQLSVL.

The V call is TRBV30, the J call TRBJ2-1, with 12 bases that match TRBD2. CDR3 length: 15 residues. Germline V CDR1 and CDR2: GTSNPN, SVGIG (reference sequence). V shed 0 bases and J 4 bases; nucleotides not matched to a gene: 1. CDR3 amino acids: CAWSVGLAGYNEQFF. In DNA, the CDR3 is TGTGCCTGGAGTGTAGGACTAGCGGGATACAATGAGCAGTTCTTC.